Below, one T cell receptor beta chain is given with its context. This sample was included in a study of shared clonotypes between healthy human individuals. Over several immunoSEQ plates, each subset's genomic DNA was distributed in even portions. The table came from immunoSEQ multiplex PCR; TCRdb's copy has only in-frame clones and leaves some out. Altogether about 770,000 clones are present, 55% to 75% being singletons, with the ten largest covering under 2%. V lost 5 bases, J lost 5 bases, and 27 bases lay in between. Germline lookup yields CDR1 MDHEN and CDR2 SYDVKM. This CDR3 has 18 amino acids. The chain recombines TRBV28 with TRBJ2-5; possible D gene TRBD2, 6 bases. The sequence was obtained from a woman in her twenties or thirties in good health. Sequenced input: memory CD4+ T cells sorted from blood. As to subset: CD45RA-negative fraction. The CDR3 bases are TGTGCCAGCAGTCAGTTTTCCCACGGCCGGTCCCGGGGGGAGACCCAGTACTTC. The encoded protein is CASSQFSHGRSRGETQYF.